These 20 T cell receptor beta chains came from one sample sequenced in a study of blood T cell repertoires in COVID-19. Measured with immunoSEQ multiplex PCR; TCRdb has only the in-frame clones, and not every one. The sample carries around 260,000 clones, about 86% recorded once. Sequencing was done on a sample of peripheral blood. The source of these receptors is a man in his thirties or forties with active or convalescent COVID-19.

On this clone itself: Distinct nucleotide sequences in the sample also encode this CDR3. The chain carries TRBV12-3 or TRBV12-4 and TRBJ1-5; perhaps TRBD1 as D (5 bases). The CDR3 sequence is 13 residues long. Deletions cut 1 base from V and 7 bases from J, with 8 bases between. The chain's CDR3 is CASSLGGDQPQHF. In nucleotides, the CDR3 is TGTGCCAGCAGTTTAGGGGGGGACCAGCCCCAGCATTTT.

The CDR3 bases are TGTGCCAGCAGCCAAGGAGGCACTAGCACAGATACGCAGTATTTT. Translation gives CASSQGGTSTDTQYF. The chain carries TRBV4-2 and TRBJ2-3; D is ambiguous. The length of the CDR3 is 15 residues. V gave up 1 base and J gave up 0 bases, with 8 bases separating them. Germline-derived CDR1 and CDR2 are LGHNA and YNFKEQ.

This clone was found a few times. The rearrangement links TRBV13 to TRBJ1-5; D is ambiguous. V gave up 0 bases and J gave up 6 bases, with 9 bases separating them. This CDR3 is 14 amino acids long. CDR1 and CDR2 from the germline V gene are PRHDT and FYEKMQ (reference sequence). In DNA, the CDR3 is TGTGCCAGCAGCTTAGGCAGGTTTGGTCAGCCCCAGCATTTT. This translates into CASSLGRFGQPQHF.

CDR3 region: CASSLSGTISSYEQYF. CDR3 DNA sequence: TGTGCCAGCAGCTTAAGTGGGACAATATCCTCCTACGAGCAGTACTTC. The gene calls are TRBV11-2 and TRBJ2-7; tentatively, D is TRBD1 (6 bases). Germline V gene sequence: CDR1 SGHAT, CDR2 FQNNGV. The V and J ends lost 2 bases and 0 bases respectively, with 14 bases between them. The CDR3 totals 16 residues.

The V call is TRBV25-1, the J call TRBJ1-5; D unclear. CDR1 and CDR2 from the germline V gene are MGHDK and SYGVNS. The CDR3 totals 18 residues. V gave up 1 base and J gave up 0 bases, with 16 bases separating them. The CDR3 here is CASSESKARVASNQPQHF. DNA of the CDR3: TGTGCCAGCAGTGAATCTAAGGCCCGGGTAGCTAGCAATCAGCCCCAGCATTTT. Full variable domain (remainder filled in from reference TRBV25-1 and TRBJ1-5): EADIYQTPRYLVIGTGKKITLECSQTMGHDKMYWYQQDPGMELHLIHYSYGVNSTEKGDLSSESTVSRIRTEHFPLTLESARPSHTSQYLCASSESKARVASNQPQHFGDGTRLSIL.

The V and J genes are TRBV30 and TRBJ2-1, with D possibly TRBD2 on 5 matching bases. Germline assignment: CDR1 GTSNPN and CDR2 SVGIG (reference sequence). The V gene lost 4 bases and the J gene lost 5 bases, with 6 bases spanning the gap. CDR3 size: 11 residues. The CDR3 nucleotides read TGTGCCTGGACCGGGGACAATGAGCAGTTCTTC. Translating it yields CAWTGDNEQFF.

The V call is TRBV4-1, the J call TRBJ1-5, with no clear D. There are 14 residues in the CDR3. Trimming removed 5 bases at V and 2 bases at J, with 10 bases between. Germline CDR1 reads MGHRA; CDR2 reads YSYEKL. In DNA form, the CDR3 reads TGCGCCAGCAGCGACACCACGGGCAATCAGCCCCAGCATTTT. This gives the protein CASSDTTGNQPQHF.

This clone was counted a few times. The chain couples TRBV15 to TRBJ2-7; maybe TRBD2 (6 bases). V was clipped by 1 base and J by 6 bases, with 16 bases between them. CDR3 length: 15 amino acids. Germline lookup yields CDR1 LNHNV and CDR2 YYDKDF (reference sequence). The CDR3 DNA reads TGTGCCACCAGCAGAGCGGGACTCCCTGCTGCCGAGCAGTACTTC. Its protein product is CATSRAGLPAAEQYF. Combining the CDR3 with reference TRBV15 and TRBJ2-7 gives the whole variable domain DAMVIQNPRYQVTQFGKPVTLSCSQTLNHNVMYWYQQKSSQAPKLLFHYYDKDFNNEADTPDNFQSRRPNTSFCFLDIRSPGLGDTAMYLCATSRAGLPAAEQYFGPGTRLTVT.

CDR3 sequence (DNA): TGTGCTAGCGCTGGGACTAGCGGGGAGACCCAGTACTTC. This encodes CASAGTSGETQYF. The chain uses TRBV12-5 and TRBJ2-5, with 12 bases aligning to TRBD2. Germline CDR1 reads LGHNT; CDR2 reads FRNRAP. The V and J ends lost 9 bases and 5 bases, in that order; junction bases with no gene match: 4. The CDR3 length is 13 residues.

The chain combines TRBV5-8 with TRBJ1-5; the D gene is possibly TRBD1 (5 bases). The germline CDR1 and CDR2 sequences are SGHTS and YDEGEE. V was trimmed by 4 bases and J by 6 bases, leaving 20 bases between them. The CDR3 runs to 16 residues. CDR3 region: CASSPSQGFYAQPQHF. The CDR3 DNA follows: TGTGCCAGCAGCCCATCCCAGGGATTTTACGCTCAGCCCCAGCATTTT.

This chain's CDR3 is CASSLVDRGNEQFF. CDR3 DNA: TGTGCCAGCAGCTTGGTGGACAGGGGAAATGAGCAGTTCTTC. The rearrangement links TRBV5-6 to TRBJ2-1; 9 nucleotides align to TRBD1. The CDR3 runs to 14 residues. V lost 0 bases and J lost 7; bases outside the gene matches: 2. Germline loops: CDR1 SGHDT, CDR2 YYEEEE.

This chain joins TRBV5-1 and TRBJ1-6; no definite D call. Trimming pared 4 bases from V and 8 bases from J, leaving 10 bases between. This CDR3 contains 13 residues. Germline CDR1 reads SGHRS; CDR2 reads YFSETQ. The CDR3 region is CASSQTIDSPLHF. CDR3 nucleotides: TGCGCCAGCAGCCAGACAATTGATTCACCCCTCCACTTT.

The chain has TRBV9 and TRBJ2-3; 14 bases agree with TRBD2. CDR1 is SGDLS and CDR2 is YYNGEE in the germline V gene. V was pared by 3 bases and J by 6 bases, with 3 bases of the junction left unmatched. The CDR3 totals 15 residues. The CDR3 sequence is CASSGGLAGVDTQYF. CDR3 nucleotides: TGTGCCAGCAGCGGGGGACTAGCGGGGGTGGATACGCAGTATTTT.

This clone was seen only a few times. The rearrangement links TRBV18 to TRBJ2-6; possibly TRBD1 for D (6 bases). Trimming took 4 bases from V and 0 from J, leaving 7 bases between them. This CDR3 is 15 amino acids long. Per the germline V gene, CDR1 is KGHSH and CDR2 is LQKENI. The CDR3 spells CASSQQGSGANVLTF. The CDR3 nucleotides read TGTGCCAGCTCACAACAGGGCTCTGGGGCCAACGTCCTGACTTTC.

The chain is built from TRBV2 and TRBJ1-2; 8 bases are shared with TRBD1. The CDR3 runs to 12 residues. The germline gives CDR1 SNHLY, CDR2 FYNNEI. V lost 8 bases and J lost 5; bases outside the gene matches: 4. The CDR3 protein is CASSQGGYGYTF. CDR3 coding DNA: TGTGCCAGCTCACAGGGGGGGTATGGCTACACCTTC.

The chain couples TRBV6-2 or TRBV6-3 to TRBJ2-1; weak D call: TRBD1 (6 bases). The V gene lost 2 bases and the J gene lost 7 bases, with 15 bases spanning the gap. This CDR3 has 15 residues. Germline values: CDR1 MNHEY, CDR2 SVGEGT. CDR3 region: CASSYGGAGVNEQFF. The CDR3 coding sequence is TGTGCCAGCAGTTACGGGGGCGCGGGTGTAAATGAGCAGTTCTTC.

The V gene is TRBV11-2, the J gene TRBJ1-4; 7 bases are a match to TRBD1. The CDR3 sequence is 17 residues long. Germline CDR1 is SGHAT and CDR2 is FQNNGV. Unmatched junction bases numbered 8, after V lost 0 bases and J lost 4 bases. This CDR3 is CASSLDLGTALNEKLFF. In DNA form, the CDR3 reads TGTGCCAGCAGCTTAGATCTAGGGACAGCCCTTAATGAAAAACTGTTTTTT.

The chain employs TRBV18 and TRBJ1-6, with TRBD1 matching 7 bases. This CDR3 comprises 15 residues. In germline, CDR1 is KGHSH, CDR2 LQKENI. The trim removed 1 base at V and 6 bases at J, leaving 3 bases unmatched. CDR3 in DNA: TGTGCCAGCTCACCACAGGGGGCAGGTAATTCACCCCTCCACTTT. Amino acid sequence: CASSPQGAGNSPLHF.

This chain uses TRBV7-9 with TRBJ1-1, with 9 bases identical to TRBD1. V shed 3 bases, J shed 11 bases, and the junction held 13 bases outside the gene matches. Germline-derived CDR1 and CDR2 are SEHNR and FQNEAQ (reference sequence). The CDR3 covers 15 residues. The CDR3 is CASSFPYGDREDAFF. CDR3 coding DNA: TGTGCCAGCAGCTTTCCGTACGGGGACAGGGAGGACGCTTTCTTT. Looking up the rest from reference TRBV7-9 and TRBJ1-1 gives the full variable domain: DTGVSQNPRHKITKRGQNVTFRCDPISEHNRLYWYRQTLGQGPEFLTYFQNEAQLEKSRLLSDRFSAERPKGSFSTLEIQRTEQGDSAMYLCASSFPYGDREDAFFGQGTRLTVV.

J is TRBJ1-2 and V is TRBV5-8; the D gene is possibly TRBD1 (5 bases). Trimming removed 0 bases at V and 3 bases at J, with 15 bases between. The CDR3 runs to 16 residues. CDR1 is SGHTS, CDR2 YDEGEE, per germline. The CDR3 DNA reads TGTGCCAGCAGCTTGGGAGTACACAGGAAGGACTATGGCTACACCTTC. Amino acid sequence: CASSLGVHRKDYGYTF.